Below, 28 T cell receptor beta chains from the same sample are listed, as sequenced in a study of T cells in Graves' hyperthyroidism and ophthalmopathy. RNA transcripts served as the template for amplifying TCR beta CDR3 regions. HTBI primers were the set used in a first-round RT-PCR of the TCR CDR3. TCRdb redid the calling of the multiplex PCR reads with MiXCR, one entry per CDR3 protein. The table lists around 190,000 distinct CDR3 sequences, roughly 17% of them singletons, with roughly 49% in the top ten. Input material: blood. These receptors originate from a woman between 50 and 59 years old with Graves' hyperthyroidism.

This clonotype was detected ten times or more. This rearrangement joins TRBV30 to TRBJ2-3; a weak D match, TRBD1 (6 bases). Germline loops: CDR1 GTSNPN, CDR2 SVGIG (reference sequence). V was cut by 0 bases and J by 5 bases, with 18 bases left in between. This CDR3 contains 16 residues. The CDR3 region has the DNA TGTGCCTGGAGTGTAAGGAACAGGGTATTTGGAGATACGCAGTATTTT. Protein product: CAWSVRNRVFGDTQYF.

This clonotype showed up many times. V is TRBV6-1 and J is TRBJ2-5, with TRBD2 matching over 7 bases. The CDR3 consists of 16 residues. After removal of 6 bases from V and 0 bases from J, the junction contained 10 bases not matched to a gene. Per germline, CDR1 MNHNS and CDR2 SASEGT. The CDR3 nucleotides read TGTGCCAGCAGGGCCGGGGAGCGGGGTTACCAAGAGACCCAGTACTTC. It specifies CASRAGERGYQETQYF.

V gene TRBV27 combines with J gene TRBJ2-2, with 9 bases matching TRBD2. With V trimmed by 6 bases and J by 0 bases, 8 bases remained unmatched. The CDR3 consists of 17 residues. The germline CDR1 and CDR2 sequences are MNHEY and SMNVEV (reference sequence). Here the CDR3 DNA reads TGTGCCAGCAGCGTAGCGGGAGATCTCGCGAACACCGGGGAGCTGTTTTTT. It yields the protein CASSVAGDLANTGELFF.

J is TRBJ2-7 and V is TRBV18; D unclear. V gave up 3 bases and J gave up 0 bases, with 9 bases separating them. Germline-derived CDR1 and CDR2 are KGHSH and LQKENI. The CDR3 totals 14 residues. The CDR3 DNA follows: TGTGCCAGCTCACCTCTGACACTCTCCTACGAGCAGTACTTC. Protein product: CASSPLTLSYEQYF.

The table lists this clonotype with many counts. V gene TRBV20-1 combines with J gene TRBJ2-3; 7 nucleotides match TRBD2. This CDR3 region has 14 residues. In germline, CDR1 is DFQATT, CDR2 SNEGSKA (reference sequence). V shed 0 bases, J shed 6 bases, and the junction held 6 bases outside the gene matches. The CDR3 DNA reads as TGCAGTGCTAGAGATGTGGGAGGGGCCGATACGCAGTATTTT. Residues: CSARDVGGADTQYF.

The chain recombines TRBV20-1 with TRBJ1-1, with a tentative D call TRBD1 (6 bases). The CDR3 totals 15 residues. CDR1 DFQATT and CDR2 SNEGSKA come from the germline V gene (reference sequence). Trimming took 0 bases from V and 7 from J, leaving 18 bases between them. This CDR3 is CSARDLGGEWLEAFF. As DNA, the CDR3 is TGCAGTGCTAGAGATCTGGGGGGCGAATGGCTTGAAGCTTTCTTT.

The table lists this clonotype with many counts. The chain is built from TRBV28 and TRBJ1-1, with no clear D. From germline, CDR1 is MDHEN and CDR2 SYDVKM. The V end was cut by 5 bases, the J end by 3 bases, with 13 bases between. This CDR3 has 14 residues. The CDR3 protein is CASSLRHPYTEAFF. In DNA form, the CDR3 reads TGTGCCAGCAGTCTCCGACATCCCTACACTGAAGCTTTCTTT.

V usage is TRBV27 and J usage is TRBJ1-2, with 9 bases that match TRBD1. The CDR3 extends over 15 amino acids. The V and J ends lost 5 bases and 4 bases, in that order; junction bases with no gene match: 8. Germline CDR1 is MNHEY and CDR2 is SMNVEV (reference sequence). CDR3 nucleotide sequence: TGTGCCAGCAGTATAACACAGGGGGCGGGCTATGGCTACACCTTC. Amino acid sequence: CASSITQGAGYGYTF.

This clonotype has at least ten counts. In nucleotides, the CDR3 is TGCAGTGCTAGGTTAGCGGGAGGTCTCTCCTACGAGCAGTACTTC. It translates to CSARLAGGLSYEQYF. The chain joins TRBV20-1 to TRBJ2-7; 10 nucleotides line up with TRBD2. Germline V gene lookup returns CDR1 DFQATT and CDR2 SNEGSKA (reference sequence). The ends lost 3 bases at V and 0 bases at J; junction bases unmatched: 5. This CDR3 spans 15 amino acids.

This clonotype has a handful of counts. The rearrangement uses TRBV18 and TRBJ2-1; 12 nucleotides line up with TRBD2. Unmatched junction bases numbered 7, after V lost 2 bases and J lost 2 bases. Germline CDR1 is KGHSH and CDR2 is LQKENI. The CDR3 runs 18 residues. The DNA for the CDR3 is TGTGCCAGCTCACCAGGGCCGACTAGCGGGAGAACCTACAATGAGCAGTTCTTC. Translating it yields CASSPGPTSGRTYNEQFF.

This chain links TRBV19 with TRBJ1-2; the D is unclear. Germline CDR1 is LNHDA and CDR2 is SQIVND (reference sequence). The CDR3 contains 16 residues. The V end lost 0 bases, the J end lost 5 bases, and 16 bases lay between the germline ends. The CDR3 loop reads CASSIDGRSHTYGYTF. The CDR3 coding sequence is TGTGCCAGTAGTATAGATGGTCGGTCACATACTTATGGCTACACCTTC.

This clonotype was observed a handful of times. A read error may be the cause here, since a much bigger clone is one base away. The rearrangement joins TRBV5-1 to TRBJ2-7, with 12 bases that match TRBD2. The CDR3 loop spans 15 amino acids. Germline loops: CDR1 SGHRS, CDR2 YFSETQ. The trim removed 3 bases at V and 2 bases at J, leaving 3 bases unmatched. The CDR3 coding sequence is TGCGCCAGCAGCTCGGGACTAGCGGGCCCCTACGAGCAGTACTTC. Amino acid sequence: CASSSGLAGPYEQYF.

This clonotype was counted at least ten times. The chain recombines TRBV5-1 with TRBJ1-1; D unclear. Germline-derived CDR1 and CDR2 are SGHRS and YFSETQ. Trimming removed 0 bases from V and 0 bases from J, with 9 bases in between. There are 15 residues in the CDR3. The CDR3 coding sequence is TGCGCCAGCAGCTTGGAGGGCAGTATGAACACTGAAGCTTTCTTT. This encodes CASSLEGSMNTEAFF.

Only a few counts were recorded for this clonotype. This chain joins TRBV6-5 and TRBJ1-2; the match to TRBD1 covers 10 bases. Germline trimming cut 0 bases from V and 4 bases from J; bases unmatched to any gene: 14. CDR3 size: 19 residues. CDR1 is MNHEY, CDR2 SVGAGI, per germline. The CDR3 loop is CASSYSTLGQGERGYGYTF. The CDR3 region has the DNA TGTGCCAGCAGTTACTCGACCCTTGGACAGGGGGAGAGGGGCTATGGCTACACCTTC.

The V gene is TRBV12-5, the J gene TRBJ2-4, with D uncertain. V gave up 0 bases and J gave up 9 bases, with 6 bases separating them. The V gene's germline CDR1 is LGHNT and CDR2 FRNRAP. The CDR3 runs to 12 residues. In DNA form, the CDR3 reads TGTGCTAGTGGTTTGGTACTGTCCATTCAGTACTTC. This sequence encodes CASGLVLSIQYF.

This clonotype was recorded many times. The chain combines TRBV6-1 with TRBJ2-5; 9 nucleotides line up with TRBD1. Trimming at V came to 8 bases and at J to 4 bases, leaving 11 bases not matched to a gene. Per the germline V gene, CDR1 is MNHNS and CDR2 is SASEGT. The CDR3 consists of 15 residues. CDR3 region: CASDRPGQGLETQYF. The DNA for the CDR3 is TGTGCCAGCGATAGACCGGGACAGGGACTAGAGACCCAGTACTTC.

This sequence joins TRBV14 and TRBJ1-2; TRBD1 aligns across 10 bases. Germline V lookup: CDR1 SGHDN, CDR2 FVKESK. The CDR3 is made up of 16 amino acids. The ends lost 4 bases at V and 3 bases at J; junction bases unmatched: 8. The CDR3 region is CASSPDRGTTDYGYTF. The CDR3 region has the DNA TGTGCCAGCAGCCCGGACAGGGGGACGACCGACTATGGCTACACCTTC.

The chain couples TRBV7-6 to TRBJ1-1; 9 bases agree with TRBD1. Germline V gene sequence: CDR1 SGHVS, CDR2 FNYEAQ. V was pared by 5 bases and J by 1 base, with 2 bases of the junction left unmatched. The CDR3 spans 14 residues. CDR3 residues: CASSHRGRNTEAFF. For the CDR3, the DNA is TGTGCCAGCAGCCACAGGGGGCGGAACACTGAAGCTTTCTTT.

V is TRBV20-1 and J is TRBJ1-3; no firm D call. V was pared by 5 bases and J by 0 bases, with 14 bases between. The CDR3 length is 15 residues. Germline CDR1 is DFQATT and CDR2 is SNEGSKA (reference sequence). In DNA, the CDR3 is TGCAGTGCTGAGGACTTAACAAGCTCTGGAAACACCATATATTTT. Amino acids: CSAEDLTSSGNTIYF.

This clonotype appeared many times. The chain joins TRBV20-1 to TRBJ1-1, with D perhaps TRBD1 (5 bases). The V and J ends lost 4 bases and 0 bases respectively, with 9 bases between them. This CDR3 comprises 13 residues. Germline V CDR1 and CDR2: DFQATT, SNEGSKA (reference sequence). For the CDR3, the DNA is TGCAGTGCTAAACCGACAGTGAACACTGAAGCTTTCTTT. Encoded protein: CSAKPTVNTEAFF.

The CDR3, as DNA: TGTGCCAGCAGGGACGGTGCTGTAACTGAAGCTTTCTTT. Amino acid sequence: CASRDGAVTEAFF. The chain joins TRBV6-2 or TRBV6-3 to TRBJ1-1; D unclear. Deletions cut 6 bases from V and 5 bases from J, with 13 bases between. Per germline, CDR1 MNHEY and CDR2 SVGEGT. The CDR3 loop spans 13 amino acids.

This clonotype was counted only a few times. The CDR3 here is CASSTSGKETQYF. CDR3 in DNA: TGTGCCAGCAGTACTAGCGGCAAAGAGACCCAGTACTTC. The chain carries TRBV6-2 or TRBV6-3 and TRBJ2-5; TRBD2 matches 8 bases. This CDR3 is 13 amino acids long. V gave up 5 bases and J gave up 3 bases; unmatched junction bases: 2. Germline V CDR1 and CDR2: MNHEY, SVGEGT.

This clonotype was seen more than once but under ten times. The genes are TRBV7-9 and TRBJ1-1, with no clear D. The CDR3 has 13 residues. Trimming stripped 2 bases from V and 2 bases from J, with 6 bases between. Per germline, CDR1 SEHNR and CDR2 FQNEAQ (reference sequence). CDR3 sequence (DNA): TGTGCCAGCAGCTTAAATGCCAACACTGAAGCTTTCTTT. Its translation: CASSLNANTEAFF.

This clonotype was observed a handful of times. The chain is built from TRBV5-1 and TRBJ2-5; no firm D call. Looked up from germline, CDR1 is SGHRS and CDR2 is YFSETQ. The CDR3 is 15 amino acids. The V gene lost 0 bases and the J gene lost 4 bases, with 13 bases spanning the gap. The DNA of the CDR3 is TGCGCCAGCAGCTTGGCCTCGGTGGGAAGAGAGACCCAGTACTTC. This codes for CASSLASVGRETQYF.

The rearrangement uses TRBV12-3 or TRBV12-4 and TRBJ1-2; 8 bases map to TRBD1. The CDR3 totals 15 residues. Germline trimming cut 5 bases from V and 4 bases from J; bases unmatched to any gene: 9. The CDR3 sequence: CASSLNRTGSYGYTF. DNA for the CDR3: TGTGCCAGCAGTCTAAATAGGACAGGGAGCTATGGCTACACCTTC.

The chain combines TRBV6-5 with TRBJ2-2, with a tentative D call TRBD1 (6 bases). V dropped 1 base and J dropped 5 bases, with 23 bases sitting between them. CDR1 is MNHEY, CDR2 SVGAGI, per germline. The CDR3 length is 19 residues. In DNA, the CDR3 is TGTGCCAGCAGTTACTTTTCTGTGGGACAACAATTGGGGACCGGGGAGCTGTTTTTT. It codes for CASSYFSVGQQLGTGELFF.

The chain couples TRBV11-2 to TRBJ1-1, with a weak D call TRBD1 (5 bases). Trimming cost V 5 bases and J 8 bases, with 21 bases left between them. This CDR3 is 15 amino acids long. The germline gives CDR1 SGHAT, CDR2 FQNNGV. CDR3 sequence (DNA): TGTGCCAGCAGCCCCCAACGCGGGGGTTCGCTGGAAGCTTTCTTT. As protein: CASSPQRGGSLEAFF.

The sample holds a few counts of this clonotype. The genes are TRBV27 and TRBJ1-5; D is undetermined. The CDR3 consists of 14 residues. V gave up 4 bases and J gave up 2 bases, with 9 bases separating them. Germline V gene lookup returns CDR1 MNHEY and CDR2 SMNVEV (reference sequence). In DNA form, the CDR3 reads TGTGCCAGCAGTTCTGGGAATGGCAATCAGCCCCAGCATTTT. Translation: CASSSGNGNQPQHF.